The source of this T cell receptor beta chain is a study of blood T cell repertoires in COVID-19. Overall study context: PBMCs, B-cell-depleted T cells, or T cells were the source of the cDNA or gDNA that made up the material.

This CDR3 region has 14 residues. The V gene lost 5 bases and the J gene lost 2 bases, with 12 bases spanning the gap. The germline V gene has CDR1 SGHAT and CDR2 FQDESV (reference sequence). Under the authors' procedure: Estimates of nucleated cell counts were drawn from the amplification of reference gene primers. Clones were read by immunoSEQ multiplex PCR, and TCRdb kept only the in-frame ones, dropping some. The DNA was the basis for D and trimming; V, J and clone size are from that table. The sample consists of about 35,000 clones, 88% of them appearing once. Sequencing input: peripheral blood. This sequence originates from a human donor in a cohort sampled during active COVID-19. The chain recombines TRBV11-1 with TRBJ2-5, with a weak D call TRBD2 (6 bases). The CDR3 DNA is TGTGCCAGCAGCCGGGGACTCTTACAAGAGACCCAGTACTTC. This gives the protein CASSRGLLQETQYF.